This passage covers 23 T cell receptor beta chains from one sample sequenced in a study of blood T cell repertoires in COVID-19. The table came from immunoSEQ multiplex PCR; TCRdb's copy has only in-frame clones and leaves some out. Of around 400,000 clones detected, 87% appear once; the ten largest clones hold less than 11%. Sequencing was carried out using peripheral blood. The receptors were gathered from a young woman with COVID-19, enrolled during active disease.

The rearrangement links TRBV3-1 (or the pseudogene TRBV3-2) to TRBJ1-1, with D tentatively TRBD1 (6 bases). The CDR3 runs 15 residues. The germline CDR1 and CDR2 sequences are LGHDT and YNNKEL (reference sequence). Trimming removed 1 base at V and 10 bases at J, with 19 bases between. Written as DNA, the CDR3 is TGTGCCAGCAGCCAAGGGGTCAGGGGCTCCCTCGGAGCTTTCTTT. The encoded protein is CASSQGVRGSLGAFF.

This chain joins TRBV2 and TRBJ2-1, with a weak D call TRBD2 (5 bases). The CDR3 length is 14 residues. Germline V gene data show CDR1 as SNHLY and CDR2 as FYNNEI. V was pared by 8 bases and J by 8 bases, with 19 bases between. CDR3 coding DNA: TGTGCCAGCGTCGGTACTAGTCCTGGGGATGAGCAGTTCTTC. Protein sequence: CASVGTSPGDEQFF.

The chain is built from TRBV29-1 and TRBJ1-3, with D unclear. V lost 5 bases, J lost 2 bases, and 10 bases lay in between. Germline V CDR1 and CDR2: SQVTM, ANQGSEA. The CDR3 totals 13 residues. CDR3 region: CSVRRTAGNTIYF. CDR3 coding DNA: TGCAGCGTTCGTCGAACTGCTGGAAACACCATATATTTT.

The gene calls are TRBV12-3 or TRBV12-4 and TRBJ1-2; weak D call: TRBD1 (5 bases). This CDR3 is built from 13 residues. V was pared by 6 bases and J by 8 bases, with 16 bases between. For the CDR3, the DNA is TGTGCCAGCAGCGGCAGGGAAACGGGCGGCTACACCTTC. Translation gives CASSGRETGGYTF.

This clone was picked up one time. The J gene is TRBJ1-2, the V gene TRBV6-1; 9 bases match TRBD1. The trim removed 3 bases at V and 4 bases at J, leaving 6 bases unmatched. Germline V gene data show CDR1 as MNHNS and CDR2 as SASEGT. There are 15 residues in the CDR3. CDR3 nucleotides: TGTGCCAGCAGTGACGGGGACAGGGTGAGCTATGGCTACACCTTC. This codes for CASSDGDRVSYGYTF.

The gene calls are TRBV5-1 and TRBJ2-5, with 12 bases identical to TRBD1. The V and J ends lost 4 bases and 1 base, in that order; junction bases with no gene match: 8. The germline CDR1 and CDR2 sequences are SGHRS and YFSETQ. The CDR3 is made up of 17 amino acids. CDR3 in amino acids: CASSRDRGPGSQETQYF. The CDR3 nucleotides are TGCGCCAGCAGCCGGGACAGGGGGCCAGGGTCCCAAGAGACCCAGTACTTC.

This chain joins TRBV30 and TRBJ1-3; unclear D gene. Trimming pared 5 bases from V and 4 bases from J, leaving 9 bases between. CDR1 and CDR2 from the germline V gene are GTSNPN and SVGIG (reference sequence). The CDR3 length is 12 residues. The CDR3 is CAWGIKGNTIYF. CDR3 DNA sequence: TGTGCCTGGGGTATAAAAGGAAACACCATATATTTT.

V gene TRBV15 combines with J gene TRBJ2-2; 9 bases fit TRBD2. V shed 0 bases, J shed 5 bases, and the junction held 10 bases outside the gene matches. Germline V lookup: CDR1 LNHNV, CDR2 YYDKDF (reference sequence). This CDR3 region has 18 residues. The CDR3: CATSRDPGTSHPTGELFF. Written as DNA, the CDR3 is TGTGCCACCAGCAGAGATCCTGGGACTAGCCACCCTACCGGGGAGCTGTTTTTT.

The rearrangement uses TRBV30 and TRBJ2-6; D is perhaps TRBD2 (6 bases). Germline CDR1 reads GTSNPN; CDR2 reads SVGIG (reference sequence). The CDR3 extends over 17 amino acids. Trimming cost V 2 bases and J 0 bases, with 14 bases left between them. The CDR3: CAWSRERVLSGANVLTF. The CDR3 DNA reads TGTGCCTGGAGTAGGGAGCGGGTCCTCTCTGGGGCCAACGTCCTGACTTTC.

The chain recombines TRBV7-2 with TRBJ2-7, with D possibly matching TRBD2 (5 bases). Germline assignment: CDR1 SGHTA and CDR2 FQGNSA. The CDR3 loop spans 16 amino acids. Trimming removed 4 bases at V and 5 bases at J, with 21 bases between. The CDR3 region is CASSYPESLSRDEQYF. CDR3 coding DNA: TGTGCCAGCAGCTACCCCGAGTCCCTCTCGAGGGACGAGCAGTACTTC.

The chain uses TRBV3-1 (or the pseudogene TRBV3-2) and TRBJ2-7; D not certain. Looked up from germline, CDR1 is LGHDT and CDR2 is YNNKEL (reference sequence). There are 12 residues in the CDR3. The V end lost 2 bases, the J end lost 0 bases, and 2 bases lay between the germline ends. CDR3 DNA: TGTGCCAGCAGCCAATACTCCTACGAGCAGTACTTC. It translates to CASSQYSYEQYF.

This chain uses TRBV7-6 with TRBJ2-3; D might be TRBD2 (6 bases). Between the trimmed V and J ends, which lost 6 bases and 3 bases, there was a span of 16 bases. CDR3 length equals 15 residues. The germline V gene has CDR1 SGHVS and CDR2 FNYEAQ. The CDR3: CASSAEQAGTDTQYF. For the CDR3, the DNA is TGTGCCAGCAGTGCCGAGCAAGCGGGTACAGATACGCAGTATTTT.

This clone has a single count. This rearrangement joins TRBV24-1 to TRBJ1-5; D gene unclear. CDR1 and CDR2 from the germline V gene are KGHDR and SFDVKD. The V gene lost 5 bases and the J gene lost 5 bases, with 12 bases spanning the gap. The CDR3 is made up of 14 amino acids. The CDR3 reads CATSAGSRDQPQHF. The CDR3 DNA sequence: TGTGCCACCAGTGCGGGGTCTCGGGATCAGCCCCAGCATTTT.

The chain recombines TRBV5-6 with TRBJ1-1, with unresolved D. The CDR3 sequence is 15 residues long. The germline V and J ends were trimmed by 5 bases and 4 bases, with 18 bases remaining between them. Germline values: CDR1 SGHDT, CDR2 YYEEEE. CDR3 sequence (DNA): TGTGCCAGCAGTCCCCGGCGGATTTTCTCCACTGAAGCTTTCTTT. This gives the protein CASSPRRIFSTEAFF.

This clone was counted only a few times. The chain combines TRBV6-2 or TRBV6-3 with TRBJ2-7; 8 nucleotides match TRBD1. This CDR3 region has 14 residues. Trimming at V came to 5 bases and at J to 6 bases, leaving 9 bases not matched to a gene. Germline V CDR1 and CDR2: MNHEY, SVGEGT. The CDR3 protein is CASSPNTGQGEQYF. In nucleotides, the CDR3 is TGTGCCAGCAGTCCCAACACCGGACAGGGCGAGCAGTACTTC.

The chain combines TRBV7-2 with TRBJ1-5; 9 nucleotides line up with TRBD1. The CDR3 is 16 residues long. The J segment lost 4 bases and the V segment lost 4 bases, leaving 8 bases of the junction unmatched. Germline values: CDR1 SGHTA, CDR2 FQGNSA. CDR3: CASSSPGQGENQPQHF. The CDR3 region has the DNA TGTGCCAGCAGCTCCCCGGGACAGGGAGAAAATCAGCCCCAGCATTTT.

This chain uses TRBV5-5 with TRBJ2-1; 10 bases line up with TRBD2. The CDR3 contains 15 residues. The junction had 0 bases not matched to a gene; V was cut back by 1 base and J by 2 bases. Germline V lookup: CDR1 SGHKS, CDR2 YYEKEE (reference sequence). CDR3: CASSLLAGAYNEQFF. CDR3 DNA sequence: TGTGCCAGCAGCTTGCTAGCGGGAGCCTACAATGAGCAGTTCTTC.

The chain uses TRBV12-3 or TRBV12-4 and TRBJ2-5; D unclear. V gave up 3 bases and J gave up 1 base, with 6 bases separating them. The CDR3 has 13 amino acids. CDR3 loop: CASSFESQETQYF. As DNA, the CDR3 is TGTGCCAGCAGTTTTGAGTCCCAAGAGACCCAGTACTTC.

The rearrangement uses TRBV7-9 and TRBJ1-2, with 7 bases lining up with TRBD1. V shed 5 bases and J 3 bases; nucleotides not matched to a gene: 3. This CDR3 contains 13 residues. Germline CDR1 SEHNR, CDR2 FQNEAQ (reference sequence). This CDR3 reads CASSPGQYYGYTF. CDR3 bases: TGTGCCAGCAGCCCGGGACAGTACTATGGCTACACCTTC.

This clone appeared once. This chain uses TRBV12-5 with TRBJ1-3; 7 bases are shared with TRBD1. The CDR3 is 12 amino acids. CDR1 and CDR2 (germline): LGHNT, FRNRAP. Unmatched junction bases numbered 5, after V lost 8 bases and J lost 7 bases. Written as DNA, the CDR3 is TGTGCTAGTCGGGCAGGGGGTAACACCATATATTTT. The encoded protein is CASRAGGNTIYF.

The chain joins TRBV27 to TRBJ2-1; 9 nucleotides align to TRBD1. Unmatched junction bases numbered 11, after V lost 5 bases and J lost 3 bases. Germline V CDR1 and CDR2: MNHEY, SMNVEV (reference sequence). The CDR3 spans 17 residues. Here the CDR3 DNA reads TGTGCCAGCAGTAGATCGGACAGGGGCGACATCTACAATGAGCAGTTCTTC. It translates to CASSRSDRGDIYNEQFF.

This sequence joins TRBV6-5 and TRBJ2-7; D gene ambiguous. V gave up 6 bases and J gave up 6 bases, with 21 bases separating them. Germline CDR1 MNHEY, CDR2 SVGAGI. CDR3 length: 15 amino acids. The CDR3, as DNA: TGTGCCAGCAGACCCCGATCACCGGGTACGGGCGAGCAGTACTTC. Translating it yields CASRPRSPGTGEQYF.

The chain couples TRBV18 to TRBJ1-1, with D maybe TRBD1 (5 bases). V was trimmed by 3 bases and J by 4 bases, leaving 18 bases between them. CDR1 is KGHSH and CDR2 is LQKENI in the germline V gene. This CDR3 spans 16 amino acids. Here the CDR3 reads CASSPVGRGAGTEAFF. DNA of the CDR3: TGTGCCAGCTCACCTGTGGGGAGGGGTGCGGGCACTGAAGCTTTCTTT. Combining the CDR3 with reference TRBV18 and TRBJ1-1 gives the whole variable domain NAGVMQNPRHLVRRRGQEARLRCSPMKGHSHVYWYRQLPEEGLKFMVYLQKENIIDESGMPKERFSAEFPKEGPSILRIQQVVRGDSAAYFCASSPVGRGAGTEAFFGQGTRLTVV.